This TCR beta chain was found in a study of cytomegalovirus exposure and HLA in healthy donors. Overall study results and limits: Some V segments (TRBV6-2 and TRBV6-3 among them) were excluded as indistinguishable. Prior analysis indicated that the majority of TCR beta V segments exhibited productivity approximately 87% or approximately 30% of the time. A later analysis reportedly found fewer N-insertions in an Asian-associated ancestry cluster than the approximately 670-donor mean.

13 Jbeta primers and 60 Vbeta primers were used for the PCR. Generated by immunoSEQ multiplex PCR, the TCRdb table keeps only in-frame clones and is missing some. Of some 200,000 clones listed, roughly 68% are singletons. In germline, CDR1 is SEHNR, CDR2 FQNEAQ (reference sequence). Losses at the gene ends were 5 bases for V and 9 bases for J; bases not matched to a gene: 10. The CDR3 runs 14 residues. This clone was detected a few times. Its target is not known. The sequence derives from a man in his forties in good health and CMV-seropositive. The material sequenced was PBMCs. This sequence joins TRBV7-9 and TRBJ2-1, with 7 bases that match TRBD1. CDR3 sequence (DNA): TGTGCCAGCAGCCCGCGACAGGGCGATATTGAGCAGTTCTTC. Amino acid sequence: CASSPRQGDIEQFF.